A single sample gave rise to the 8 T cell receptor beta chains below, sequenced in a study of blood T cells in healthy people across ages. A J-beta primer mix and a sample-barcoded 5' primer were used in a second PCR of about 7 to 12 cycles. TCRdb reanalysed the 5' RACE reads using MiXCR and keeps one entry per CDR3 protein. The profile shows 850,000 to 1,300,000 distinct CDR3 sequences, more than 35% of them singletons. The sequenced sample was blood. These receptor sequences come from a woman aged 55-70 years in good health.

The chain links TRBV3-1 to TRBJ2-5, with unresolved D. V lost 1 base, J lost 11 bases, and 14 bases lay in between. This CDR3 is built from 13 residues. CDR1 and CDR2 (germline): LGHDT, YNNKEL (reference sequence). The CDR3 protein is CASSQGQYNEQYF. The CDR3 DNA follows: TGTGCCAGCAGCCAAGGCCAATACAATGAGCAGTACTTC.

This clonotype was seen ten or more times. The chain carries TRBV29-1 and TRBJ2-3; D ambiguous. CDR1 SQVTM and CDR2 ANQGSEA come from the germline V gene. The CDR3 is made up of 10 amino acids. The germline V and J ends were trimmed by 7 bases and 5 bases, with 7 bases remaining between them. CDR3 nucleotide sequence: TGCAGCGGCGCTTTAGATACGCAGTATTTT. Amino acids: CSGALDTQYF.

This clonotype has more than one count but fewer than ten. The chain's CDR3 is CASSQDAPRLVRKNIQYF. The CDR3 DNA follows: TGCGCCAGCAGCCAAGATGCCCCAAGACTAGTTCGGAAAAACATTCAGTACTTC. The rearrangement links TRBV4-1 to TRBJ2-4; tentatively, D is TRBD2 (6 bases). This CDR3 comprises 18 residues. V dropped 0 bases and J dropped 4 bases, with 19 bases sitting between them. Germline V CDR1 and CDR2: MGHRA, YSYEKL.

This clonotype showed up just a few times. The J gene is TRBJ1-5, the V gene TRBV5-6; TRBD1 might be the D (5 bases). The CDR3 contains 13 residues. V was pared by 2 bases and J by 7 bases, with 10 bases between. The germline CDR1 and CDR2 sequences are SGHDT and YYEEEE. The CDR3 DNA follows: TGTGCCAGCAGCTTCGGCAGGGTGCAGCCCCAGCATTTT. Translated, it gives CASSFGRVQPQHF.

The genes are TRBV29-1 and TRBJ1-1; 7 bases are a match to TRBD1. The CDR3 sequence is 12 residues long. Germline V gives CDR1 SQVTM, CDR2 ANQGSEA. CDR3 amino acids: CQGGQKIPEAFF. The CDR3, as DNA: TGCCAGGGGGGACAGAAAATTCCTGAAGCTTTCTTT.

A few counts support this clonotype. The rearrangement uses TRBV21-1 and TRBJ2-1. TRBV21-1 is a pseudogene. The CDR3 is 17 amino acids. The CDR3 here is CASSKALAGGYYNEQFF. The CDR3, as DNA: TGTGCCAGCAGCAAAGCGCTTGCAGGGGGCTACTACAATGAGCAGTTCTTC.

A few counts support this clonotype. The chain links TRBV5-1 to TRBJ2-7, with 10 bases identical to TRBD1. The V and J ends lost 4 bases and 7 bases, in that order; junction bases with no gene match: 11. Germline lookup yields CDR1 SGHRS and CDR2 YFSETQ. The length of the CDR3 is 15 residues. The CDR3 sequence is CASSQGTGVIREQYF. In nucleotides, the CDR3 is TGCGCCAGCAGCCAAGGGACAGGGGTAATTCGGGAGCAGTACTTC.

V and J are TRBV9 and TRBJ2-4; the D call may be TRBD1 or TRBD2 (5 bases each). Trimming took 5 bases from V and 13 from J, leaving 19 bases between them. This CDR3 has 13 residues. Germline values: CDR1 SGDLS, CDR2 YYNGEE. The CDR3 DNA reads TGTGCCAGCAGTAAAGGGGACCGAGGGGAGCAGTACTTC. This sequence encodes CASSKGDRGEQYF.